This T cell receptor beta chain was identified in a study of T cell repertoires in cytomegalovirus infection. The wider study: Used in the study were CMV epitopes, some recently identified and HLA-C-restricted, others well-studied and HLA-B-restricted. Through public TCR beta signatures, both CMV infection and matching HLA type were indicated. Whole-study findings and limits: The study found HLA-C-restricted CMV-specific TCR beta clonotypes dominating the ex vivo response.

As regards this clonotype: Its antigen is unknown.

V was shortened by 1 base and J by 2 bases, with 9 bases between the two germline ends. This CDR3 is 15 amino acids long. CDR1 is MGHRA, CDR2 YSYEKL, per germline. MiXCR, applied by TCRdb to the reads, yields one record per CDR3 protein. The table lists some 900,000 distinct CDR3 sequences, about 31% of them singletons. The chain employs TRBV4-1 and TRBJ1-3; a weak D match, TRBD1 (5 bases). Sample: cultured CD8+ T cells from PBMCs, taken from culture after CMV antigen stimulation. This sequence originates from a human donor in good health (CMV status not recorded). Some clones in this sample may be carry-over from other donors' samples. The CDR3 nucleotides read TGCGCCAGCAGCCAAGCGGTCAGGGCTGGAAACACCATATATTTT. Amino acids: CASSQAVRAGNTIYF.